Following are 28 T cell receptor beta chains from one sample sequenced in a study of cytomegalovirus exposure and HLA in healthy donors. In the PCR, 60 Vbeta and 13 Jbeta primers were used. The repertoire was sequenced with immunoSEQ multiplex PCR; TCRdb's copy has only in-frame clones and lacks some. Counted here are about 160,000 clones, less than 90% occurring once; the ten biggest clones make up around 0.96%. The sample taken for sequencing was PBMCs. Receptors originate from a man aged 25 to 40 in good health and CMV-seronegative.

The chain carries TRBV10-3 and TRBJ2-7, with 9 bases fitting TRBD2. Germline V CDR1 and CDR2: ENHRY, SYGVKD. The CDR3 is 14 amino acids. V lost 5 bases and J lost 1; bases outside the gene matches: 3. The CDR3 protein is CAISPTSGSYEQYF. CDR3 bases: TGTGCCATCAGTCCCACTAGCGGGTCCTACGAGCAGTACTTC.

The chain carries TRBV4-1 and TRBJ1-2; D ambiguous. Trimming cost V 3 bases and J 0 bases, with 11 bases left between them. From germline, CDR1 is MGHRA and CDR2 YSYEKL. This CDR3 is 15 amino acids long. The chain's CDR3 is CASSHLGGTNYGYTF. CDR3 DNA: TGCGCCAGCAGCCACCTCGGCGGGACTAACTATGGCTACACCTTC.

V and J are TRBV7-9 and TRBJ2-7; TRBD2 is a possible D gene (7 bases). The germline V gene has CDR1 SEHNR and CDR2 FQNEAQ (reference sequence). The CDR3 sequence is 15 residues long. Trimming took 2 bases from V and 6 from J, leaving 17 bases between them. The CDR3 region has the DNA TGTGCCAGCAGCTTAAGTACGGGGGGCCCCGGCGAGCAGTACTTC. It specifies CASSLSTGGPGEQYF. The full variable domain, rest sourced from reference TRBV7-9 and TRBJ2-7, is DTGVSQNPRHKITKRGQNVTFRCDPISEHNRLYWYRQTLGQGPEFLTYFQNEAQLEKSRLLSDRFSAERPKGSFSTLEIQRTEQGDSAMYLCASSLSTGGPGEQYFGPGTRLTVT.

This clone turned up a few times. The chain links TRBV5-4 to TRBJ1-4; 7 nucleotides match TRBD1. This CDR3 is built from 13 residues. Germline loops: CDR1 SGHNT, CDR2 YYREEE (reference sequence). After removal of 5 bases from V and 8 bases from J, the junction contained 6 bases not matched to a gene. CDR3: CASRTGVGEKLFF. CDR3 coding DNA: TGTGCCAGCAGAACAGGGGTGGGGGAAAAACTGTTTTTT.

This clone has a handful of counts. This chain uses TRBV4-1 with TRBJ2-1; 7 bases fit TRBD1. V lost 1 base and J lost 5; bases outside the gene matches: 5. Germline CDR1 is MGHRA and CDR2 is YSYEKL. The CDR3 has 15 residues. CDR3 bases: TGCGCCAGCAGCCAAGCCGGGACAGACAACAATGAGCAGTTCTTC. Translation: CASSQAGTDNNEQFF.

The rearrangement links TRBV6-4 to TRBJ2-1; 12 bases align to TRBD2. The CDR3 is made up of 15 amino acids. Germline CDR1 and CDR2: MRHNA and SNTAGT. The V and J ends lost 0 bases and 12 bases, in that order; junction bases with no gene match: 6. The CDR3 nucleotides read TGTGCCAGCAGTGACTCCTCCGGGACTAGCGGGTTGCAGTTCTTC. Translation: CASSDSSGTSGLQFF.

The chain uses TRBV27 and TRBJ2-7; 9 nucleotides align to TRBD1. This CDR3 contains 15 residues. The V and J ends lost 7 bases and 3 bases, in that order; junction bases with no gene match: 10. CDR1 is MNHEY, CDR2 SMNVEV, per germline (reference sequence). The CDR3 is CASTSPGQGDYEQYF. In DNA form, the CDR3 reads TGTGCCAGCACTTCACCGGGACAGGGCGACTACGAGCAGTACTTC.

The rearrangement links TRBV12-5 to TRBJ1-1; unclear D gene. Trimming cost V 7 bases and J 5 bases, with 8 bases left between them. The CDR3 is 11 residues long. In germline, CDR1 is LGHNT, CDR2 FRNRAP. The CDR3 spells CASALNTEAFF. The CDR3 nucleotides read TGTGCTAGTGCTCTAAATACTGAAGCTTTCTTT.

This CDR3 reads CAWTVGVNTEAFF. As DNA, the CDR3 is TGTGCCTGGACCGTCGGGGTGAACACTGAAGCTTTCTTT. The gene calls are TRBV30 and TRBJ1-1; D gene ambiguous. Germline CDR1 GTSNPN, CDR2 SVGIG (reference sequence). Trimming pared 4 bases from V and 0 bases from J, leaving 9 bases between. The CDR3 is 13 residues long.

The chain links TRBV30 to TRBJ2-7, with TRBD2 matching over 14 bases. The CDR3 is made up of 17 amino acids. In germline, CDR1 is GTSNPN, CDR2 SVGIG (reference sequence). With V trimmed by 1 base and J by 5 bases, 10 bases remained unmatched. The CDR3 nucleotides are TGTGCCTGGAGTGGACTAGCGGGAGGGCCAGTGTTCGACGAGCAGTACTTC. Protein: CAWSGLAGGPVFDEQYF.

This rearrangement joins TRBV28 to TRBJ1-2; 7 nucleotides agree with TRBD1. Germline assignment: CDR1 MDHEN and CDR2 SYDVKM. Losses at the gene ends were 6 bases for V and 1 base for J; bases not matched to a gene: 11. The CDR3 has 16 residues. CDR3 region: CASSSLGQAINYGYTF. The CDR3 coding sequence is TGTGCCAGCAGCTCACTTGGACAGGCTATTAACTATGGCTACACCTTC.

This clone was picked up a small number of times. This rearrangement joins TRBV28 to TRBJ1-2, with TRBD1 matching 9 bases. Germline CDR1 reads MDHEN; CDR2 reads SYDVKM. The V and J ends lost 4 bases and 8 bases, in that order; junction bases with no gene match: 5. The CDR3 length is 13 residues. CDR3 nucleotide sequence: TGTGCCAGCAGTTCGCCGACAGGGGGGGGCTACACCTTC. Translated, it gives CASSSPTGGGYTF.

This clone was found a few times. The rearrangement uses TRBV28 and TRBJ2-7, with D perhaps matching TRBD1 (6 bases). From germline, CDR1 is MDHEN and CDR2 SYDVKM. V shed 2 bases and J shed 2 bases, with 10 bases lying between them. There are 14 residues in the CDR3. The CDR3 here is CASSLPDSAYEQYF. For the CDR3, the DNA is TGTGCCAGCAGTTTACCGGACAGTGCCTACGAGCAGTACTTC.

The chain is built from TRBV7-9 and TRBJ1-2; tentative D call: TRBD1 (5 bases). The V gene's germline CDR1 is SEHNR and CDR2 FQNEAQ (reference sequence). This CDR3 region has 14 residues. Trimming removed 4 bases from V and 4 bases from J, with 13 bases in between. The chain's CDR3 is CASSSQTAGYGYTF. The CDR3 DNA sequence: TGTGCCAGCAGCTCGCAGACAGCTGGCTATGGCTACACCTTC.

The CDR3 sequence: CASEGLAGDEQFF. For the CDR3, the DNA is TGCGCCAGCGAGGGACTAGCGGGAGATGAGCAGTTCTTC. This chain joins TRBV10-2 and TRBJ2-1, with 14 bases lining up with TRBD2. J gave up 8 bases and V 8 bases, and 2 bases lay outside the gene matches. This CDR3 has 13 residues. Germline-derived CDR1 and CDR2 are WSHSY and SAAADI.

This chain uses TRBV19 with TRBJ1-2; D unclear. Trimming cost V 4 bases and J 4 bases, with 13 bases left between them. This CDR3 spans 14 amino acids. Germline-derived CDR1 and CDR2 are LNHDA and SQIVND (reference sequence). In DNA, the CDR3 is TGTGCCAGTAGTACAACCCCGGGTTCCTATGGCTACACCTTC. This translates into CASSTTPGSYGYTF.

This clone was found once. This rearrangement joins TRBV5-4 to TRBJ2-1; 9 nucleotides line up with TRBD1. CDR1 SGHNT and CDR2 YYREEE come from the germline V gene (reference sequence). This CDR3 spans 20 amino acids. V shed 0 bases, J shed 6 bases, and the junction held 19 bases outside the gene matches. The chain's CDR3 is CASSLDRGRKDGLAGNEQFF. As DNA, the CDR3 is TGTGCCAGCAGCTTGGACAGGGGGCGCAAGGACGGGTTGGCAGGCAATGAGCAGTTCTTC.

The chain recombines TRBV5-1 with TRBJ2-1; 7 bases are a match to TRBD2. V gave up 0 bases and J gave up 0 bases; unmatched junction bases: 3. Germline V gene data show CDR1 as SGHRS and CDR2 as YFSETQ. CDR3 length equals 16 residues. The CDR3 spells CASSLGLADSYNEQFF. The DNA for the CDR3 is TGCGCCAGCAGCTTGGGGCTAGCGGACTCCTACAATGAGCAGTTCTTC.

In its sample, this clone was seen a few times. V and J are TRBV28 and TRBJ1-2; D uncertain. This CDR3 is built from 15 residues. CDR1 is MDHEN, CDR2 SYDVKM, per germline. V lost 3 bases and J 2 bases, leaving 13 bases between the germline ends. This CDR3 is CASSLSGRVNYGYTF. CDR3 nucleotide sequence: TGTGCCAGCAGTTTGAGTGGGAGGGTGAACTATGGCTACACCTTC.

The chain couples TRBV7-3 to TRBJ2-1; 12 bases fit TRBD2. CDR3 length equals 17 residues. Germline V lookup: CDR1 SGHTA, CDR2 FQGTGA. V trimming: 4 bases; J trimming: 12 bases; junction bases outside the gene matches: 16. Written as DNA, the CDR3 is TGTGCCAGCAGCTCAAGAACGGGACTAGCGGGCCCCTCTGGGCAGTTCTTC. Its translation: CASSSRTGLAGPSGQFF.

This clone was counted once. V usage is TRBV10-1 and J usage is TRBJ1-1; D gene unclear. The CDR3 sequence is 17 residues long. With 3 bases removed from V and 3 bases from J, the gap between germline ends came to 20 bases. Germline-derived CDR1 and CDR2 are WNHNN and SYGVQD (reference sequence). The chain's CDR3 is CASSEVRLTRGDTEAFF. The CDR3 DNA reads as TGCGCCAGCAGTGAAGTCAGGCTCACCCGCGGGGACACTGAAGCTTTCTTT.

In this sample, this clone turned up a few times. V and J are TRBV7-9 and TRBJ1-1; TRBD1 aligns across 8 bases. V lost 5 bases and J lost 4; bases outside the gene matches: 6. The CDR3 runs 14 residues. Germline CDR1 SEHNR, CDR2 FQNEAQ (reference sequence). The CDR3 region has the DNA TGTGCCAGCAGCACTAGACAGGGGCCCACTGAAGCTTTCTTT. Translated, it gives CASSTRQGPTEAFF.

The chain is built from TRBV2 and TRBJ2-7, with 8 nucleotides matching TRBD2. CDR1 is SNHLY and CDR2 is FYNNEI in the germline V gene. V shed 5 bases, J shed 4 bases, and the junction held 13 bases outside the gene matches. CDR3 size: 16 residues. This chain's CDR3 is CASSHSTSGGDYEQYF. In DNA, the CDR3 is TGTGCCAGCAGTCATTCTACTAGCGGAGGAGATTACGAGCAGTACTTC.

CDR3: CASSIAGVRYGYTF. DNA for the CDR3: TGTGCCAGTAGTATCGCAGGGGTGAGGTATGGCTACACCTTC. The gene calls are TRBV19 and TRBJ1-2; possible D gene TRBD1, 6 bases. The CDR3 has 14 residues. Germline CDR1 is LNHDA and CDR2 is SQIVND (reference sequence). Trimming cost V 3 bases and J 5 bases, with 13 bases left between them.

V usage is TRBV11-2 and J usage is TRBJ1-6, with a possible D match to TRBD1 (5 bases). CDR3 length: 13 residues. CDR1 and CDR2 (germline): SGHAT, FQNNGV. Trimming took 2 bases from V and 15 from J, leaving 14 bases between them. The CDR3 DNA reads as TGTGCCAGCAGCTTATGGGCCGACGGACACCTCCACTTT. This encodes CASSLWADGHLHF.

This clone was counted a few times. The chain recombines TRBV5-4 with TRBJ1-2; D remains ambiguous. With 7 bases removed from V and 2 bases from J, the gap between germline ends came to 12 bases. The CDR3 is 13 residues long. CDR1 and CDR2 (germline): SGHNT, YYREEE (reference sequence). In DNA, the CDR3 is TGTGCCAGCGCCTCACGGGAAAACTATGGCTACACCTTC. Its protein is CASASRENYGYTF.

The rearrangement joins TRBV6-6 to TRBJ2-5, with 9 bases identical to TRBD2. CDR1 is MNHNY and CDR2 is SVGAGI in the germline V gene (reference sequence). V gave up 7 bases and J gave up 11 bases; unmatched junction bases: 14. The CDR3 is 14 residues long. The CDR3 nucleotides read TGTGCCAGCACGGCTAGCGGGAACACGGGAGAGCAGTACTTC. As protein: CASTASGNTGEQYF.

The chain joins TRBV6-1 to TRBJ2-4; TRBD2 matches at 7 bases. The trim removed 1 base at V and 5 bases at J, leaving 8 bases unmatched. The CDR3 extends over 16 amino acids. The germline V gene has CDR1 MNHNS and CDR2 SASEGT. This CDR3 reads CASSEGPWGGQNIQYF. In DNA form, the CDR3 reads TGTGCCAGCAGTGAAGGGCCCTGGGGGGGTCAAAACATTCAGTACTTC.